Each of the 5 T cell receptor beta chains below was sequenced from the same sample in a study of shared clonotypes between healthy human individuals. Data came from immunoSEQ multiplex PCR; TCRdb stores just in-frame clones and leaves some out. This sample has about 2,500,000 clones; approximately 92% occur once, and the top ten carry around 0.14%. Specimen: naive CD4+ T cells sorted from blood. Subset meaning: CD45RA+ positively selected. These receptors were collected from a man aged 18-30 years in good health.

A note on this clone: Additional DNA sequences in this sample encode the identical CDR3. Written as DNA, the CDR3 is TGTGCCAGCAGTTACTCACGAGATGGAAACACCATATATTTT. Its protein is CASSYSRDGNTIYF. This chain links TRBV6-5 with TRBJ1-3; D gene ambiguous. The CDR3 length is 14 residues. Germline CDR1 is MNHEY and CDR2 is SVGAGI. V was shortened by 0 bases and J by 3 bases, with 6 bases between the two germline ends.

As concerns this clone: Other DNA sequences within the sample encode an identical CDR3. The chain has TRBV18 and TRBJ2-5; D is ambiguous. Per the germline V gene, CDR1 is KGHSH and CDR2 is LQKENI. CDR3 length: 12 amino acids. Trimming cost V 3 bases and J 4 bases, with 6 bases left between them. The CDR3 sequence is CASSPTGETQYF. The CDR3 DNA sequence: TGTGCCAGCTCACCGACCGGAGAGACCCAGTACTTC.

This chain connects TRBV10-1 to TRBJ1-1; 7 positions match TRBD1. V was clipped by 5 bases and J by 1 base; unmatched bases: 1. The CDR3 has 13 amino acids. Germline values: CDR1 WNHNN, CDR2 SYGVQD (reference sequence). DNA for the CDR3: TGCGCCAGCAGTAGACAGGGGAACACTGAAGCTTTCTTT. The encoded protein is CASSRQGNTEAFF.

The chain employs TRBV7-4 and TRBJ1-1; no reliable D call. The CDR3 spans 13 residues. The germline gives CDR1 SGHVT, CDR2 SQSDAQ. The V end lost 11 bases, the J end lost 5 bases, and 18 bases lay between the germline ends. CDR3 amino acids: CALRKMLGTEAFF. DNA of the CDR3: TGTGCCCTCCGCAAAATGTTGGGTACTGAAGCTTTCTTT. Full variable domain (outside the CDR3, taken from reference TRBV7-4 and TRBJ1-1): GAGVSQSPRYKVAKRGRDVALRCDSISGHVTLYWYRQTLGQGSEVLTYSQSDAQRDKSGRPSGRFSAERPERSVSTLKIQRTEQGDSAVYLCALRKMLGTEAFFGQGTRLTVV.

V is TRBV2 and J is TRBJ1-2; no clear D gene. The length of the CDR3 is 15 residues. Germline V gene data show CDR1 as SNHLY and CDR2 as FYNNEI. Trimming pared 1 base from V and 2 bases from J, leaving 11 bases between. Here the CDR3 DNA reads TGTGCCAGCAGTGAAGAGATCAGCCTCAACTATGGCTACACCTTC. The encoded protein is CASSEEISLNYGYTF.